A single sample gave rise to the 19 T cell receptor beta chains below, sequenced in a study of early T cells in non-severe SARS-CoV-2 infection. TCRdb reprocessed the 5' RACE reads via MiXCR and lists one record per CDR3 protein. The top ten clones hold about an eighth of a sample with around 26,000 distinct CDR3 sequences, about 4.5% of them seen once. The source material was whole blood. The receptors were sampled from an adult who was a healthcare worker with PCR-confirmed SARS-CoV-2 infection or an uninfected control (not recorded which).

This clonotype has ten or more counts. The chain combines TRBV12-3 or TRBV12-4 with TRBJ1-1, with 9 bases that match TRBD1. The V and J ends lost 6 bases and 6 bases, in that order; junction bases with no gene match: 8. The CDR3 length is 14 residues. CDR3 nucleotide sequence: TGTGCCAGCAGCTACCGAGGGACAGGGTCTGAAGCTTTCTTT. Amino acid sequence: CASSYRGTGSEAFF.

The chain's CDR3 is CAISEGSQTQYF. The CDR3 nucleotides are TGTGCCATCAGTGAGGGGTCTCAAACGCAGTATTTT. The V gene is TRBV10-3, the J gene TRBJ2-3; D is ambiguous. Trimming removed 2 bases from V and 9 bases from J, with 9 bases in between. The germline V gene has CDR1 ENHRY and CDR2 SYGVKD. CDR3 length: 12 amino acids.

This clonotype showed up many times. The chain recombines TRBV6-4 with TRBJ2-2; D gene ambiguous. CDR3 length equals 14 residues. Trimming stripped 7 bases from V and 0 bases from J, with 9 bases between. Germline-derived CDR1 and CDR2 are MRHNA and SNTAGT. DNA of the CDR3: TGTGCCAGCAAGGCGAACCCGAACACCGGGGAGCTGTTTTTT. Translated: CASKANPNTGELFF.

The sample holds many counts of this clonotype. The V call is TRBV21-1, the J call TRBJ2-1; the table assigns TRBD1, which was not confirmed against the DNA. TRBV21-1 is described as a pseudogene. The CDR3 loop spans 13 amino acids. CDR3 residues: CASSKGGSSEQFF. In DNA, the CDR3 is TGTGCCAGCAGCAAAGGGGGGTCTTCTGAGCAGTTCTTC.

Only a few counts were recorded for this clonotype. This chain links TRBV10-1 with TRBJ2-7; no clear D gene. The CDR3 length is 12 residues. Trimming pared 6 bases from V and 2 bases from J, leaving 8 bases between. Germline lookup yields CDR1 WNHNN and CDR2 SYGVQD (reference sequence). As DNA, the CDR3 is TGCGCCAGCAGCAAAAGAACCTACGAGCAGTACGTC. This encodes CASSKRTYEQYV.

There are many counts of this clonotype. The CDR3 sequence is CASSRPPVSGANVLTF. CDR3 nucleotides: TGTGCCAGCAGCCGCCCCCCCGTCTCTGGGGCCAACGTCCTGACTTTC. The rearrangement links TRBV7-9 to TRBJ2-6; no clear D. V lost 5 bases to trimming and J lost 0 bases, with 11 bases between them. This CDR3 region has 16 residues. Germline V gives CDR1 SEHNR, CDR2 FQNEAQ (reference sequence).

This clonotype was found a few times. V is TRBV7-3 and J is TRBJ1-1; unclear D gene. The CDR3 runs to 13 residues. Germline loops: CDR1 SGHTA, CDR2 FQGTGA. V was pared by 2 bases and J by 1 base, with 5 bases between. DNA for the CDR3: TGTGCCAGCAGCTTATCAGGGAACACTGAAGCTTTCTTT. Amino acid sequence: CASSLSGNTEAFF.

This clonotype was detected ten times or more. This rearrangement joins TRBV29-1 to TRBJ2-4; D not certain. Deletions cut 5 bases from V and 0 bases from J, with 11 bases between. This CDR3 region has 14 residues. CDR1 is SQVTM and CDR2 is ANQGSEA in the germline V gene. The CDR3: CSVTARLAKNIQYF. In nucleotides, the CDR3 is TGCAGCGTTACAGCCAGACTAGCCAAAAACATTCAGTACTTC.

This clonotype was seen ten or more times. The rearrangement links TRBV12-3 or TRBV12-4 to TRBJ2-2, with TRBD2 matching over 10 bases. Unmatched junction bases numbered 16, after V lost 10 bases and J lost 8 bases. This CDR3 region has 16 residues. The CDR3 spells CATLPPSGRARGELFF. In DNA form, the CDR3 reads TGTGCCACCCTACCCCCTAGCGGGAGAGCCAGGGGGGAGCTGTTTTTT.

This clonotype occurred many times. The rearrangement links TRBV6-2 or TRBV6-3 to TRBJ2-7; D call uncertain. This CDR3 comprises 14 residues. Germline-derived CDR1 and CDR2 are MNHEY and SVGEGT. V was pared by 3 bases and J by 2 bases, with 11 bases between. Here the CDR3 reads CASSYHGATYEQYV. CDR3 bases: TGTGCCAGCAGTTATCACGGCGCAACCTACGAGCAGTACGTC.

CDR3: CATSNTWDRVYSPLHF. CDR3 bases: TGTGCCACCAGCAACACCTGGGACAGGGTGTATTCACCCCTCCACTTT. The rearrangement uses TRBV15 and TRBJ1-6, with 9 bases matching TRBD1. The germline gives CDR1 LNHNV, CDR2 YYDKDF (reference sequence). The CDR3 runs 16 residues. The V segment lost 4 bases and the J segment 8 bases; nucleotides outside the gene matches: 9.

Ten or more counts support this clonotype. The chain joins TRBV4-3 to TRBJ1-1, with unresolved D. Looked up from germline, CDR1 is LGHNA and CDR2 is YSLEER. This CDR3 comprises 12 residues. Trimming left V 5 bases short and J 10 bases short, with 14 bases between. The DNA of the CDR3 is TGCGCCAGCAGCACACCGGGCGGTGGAGCTTTCTTT. This gives the protein CASSTPGGGAFF.

At least ten counts were recorded for this clonotype. The gene calls are TRBV20-1 and TRBJ2-7, with 11 bases fitting TRBD2. Germline V gene data show CDR1 as DFQATT and CDR2 as SNEGSKA (reference sequence). The CDR3 spans 15 residues. After removal of 0 bases from V and 4 bases from J, the junction contained 5 bases not matched to a gene. The CDR3 nucleotides read TGCAGTGCTAGAGAATTAGCGGGAGGGCCTTACGAGCAGTACTTC. Amino acid sequence: CSARELAGGPYEQYF.

V is TRBV7-8 and J is TRBJ2-7; maybe TRBD1 (5 bases). The CDR3 spans 15 residues. V was trimmed by 5 bases and J by 4 bases, leaving 18 bases between them. The germline V gene has CDR1 SGHVS and CDR2 FQNEAQ. The CDR3 spells CASSPGRRGLYEQYV. For the CDR3, the DNA is TGTGCCAGCAGCCCAGGGCGAAGGGGCCTTTACGAGCAGTACGTC.

This clonotype was seen at least ten times. The V gene is TRBV7-9, the J gene TRBJ1-3; tentative D call: TRBD1 (5 bases). CDR3 length: 15 amino acids. Trimming left V 5 bases short and J 0 bases short, with 11 bases between. The germline CDR1 and CDR2 sequences are SEHNR and FQNEAQ (reference sequence). CDR3 protein: CASSGTVRSGNTIYF. The CDR3 coding sequence is TGTGCCAGCAGCGGGACGGTGCGCTCTGGAAACACCATATATTTT.

The chain uses TRBV9 and TRBJ2-2; D is unclear. This CDR3 contains 14 residues. The V gene lost 3 bases and the J gene lost 3 bases, with 9 bases spanning the gap. The germline CDR1 and CDR2 sequences are SGDLS and YYNGEE. The CDR3 is CASSADRYTGELFF. DNA for the CDR3: TGTGCCAGCAGCGCGGACCGTTACACCGGGGAGCTGTTTTTT.

This clonotype showed up many times. J is TRBJ2-1 and V is TRBV29-1; 9 bases are a match to TRBD2. CDR3 length: 14 residues. V was clipped by 3 bases and J by 8 bases; unmatched bases: 8. Germline V CDR1 and CDR2: SQVTM, ANQGSEA. In DNA form, the CDR3 reads TGCAGCGTTGATGGCGGGAGGGCCCTCTATGAGCAGTTCTTC. This codes for CSVDGGRALYEQFF.

This clonotype was seen many times. The chain employs TRBV7-2 and TRBJ2-1; 9 bases are a match to TRBD1. V dropped 5 bases and J dropped 14; count of bases not matched to a gene: 22. The germline V gene has CDR1 SGHTA and CDR2 FQGNSA. There are 17 residues in the CDR3. The CDR3, as DNA: TGTGCCAGCAGCCTCCGACCGGGACAGGGTCCCTCCTCCGAGGAGTTCTTC. This sequence encodes CASSLRPGQGPSSEEFF.

Many counts were recorded for this clonotype. The rearrangement uses TRBV21-1 and TRBJ2-4; TRBD2 is the table's D call and was not checked against the DNA. TRBV21-1 is given as a pseudogene. The CDR3 sequence is 16 residues long. The CDR3 loop reads CASSSTKAGLKNIQYF. CDR3 DNA sequence: TGTGCCAGCAGCTCCACTAAGGCGGGGTTGAAAAACATTCAGTACTTC.